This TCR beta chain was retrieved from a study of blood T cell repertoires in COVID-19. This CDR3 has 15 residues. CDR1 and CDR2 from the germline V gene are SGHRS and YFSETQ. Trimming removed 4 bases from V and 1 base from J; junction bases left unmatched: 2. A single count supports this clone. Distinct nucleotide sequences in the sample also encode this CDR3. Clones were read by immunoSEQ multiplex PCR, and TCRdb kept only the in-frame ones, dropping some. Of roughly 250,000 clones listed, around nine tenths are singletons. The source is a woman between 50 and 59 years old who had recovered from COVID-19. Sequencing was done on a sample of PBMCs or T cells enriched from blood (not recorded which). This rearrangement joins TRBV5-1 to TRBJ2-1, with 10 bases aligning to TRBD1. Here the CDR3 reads CASSVGQGSYNEQFF. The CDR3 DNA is TGCGCCAGCAGCGTGGGACAGGGGTCCTACAATGAGCAGTTCTTC.